This T cell receptor (beta chain) emerged from a study of blood T cell repertoires in COVID-19. In the study overall: COVID-19 samples from acute and convalescent phases originated in the United States, Italy and Spain.

Assay: immunoSEQ multiplex PCR; the TCRdb copy retains only in-frame clones and omits some. The table lists around 300,000 clones, 87% of them singletons. Germline assignment: CDR1 SEHNR and CDR2 FQNEAQ (reference sequence). Deletions cut 3 bases from V and 2 bases from J, with 6 bases between. This CDR3 region has 13 residues. A single count supports this clone. The chain combines TRBV7-9 with TRBJ2-3, with D unresolved. Sequencing was performed on peripheral blood. The clonotype comes from a man aged 18 to 30 with active or convalescent COVID-19. The CDR3 spells CASSLEYTDTQYF. The CDR3 DNA reads TGTGCCAGCAGCTTGGAGTACACAGATACGCAGTATTTT.